The 17 T cell receptor beta chains below all came from one sample that was sequenced in a study of shared clonotypes between healthy human individuals. The protocol was immunoSEQ multiplex PCR, while the TCRdb copy is restricted to in-frame clones and leaves out a portion. The repertoire holds 2 million or so clones, with 85% to 95% as singletons. Positively selected for CCR7, the CD45RO-negative cells used as naive CD8 cells excluded terminally differentiated effector memory CD45RA+ cells. Sequenced: naive CD8+ T cells sorted from blood. Every receptor here comes from a man between 18 and 35 years old in good health.

J is TRBJ2-5 and V is TRBV13; 7 bases match TRBD1. The CDR3 covers 16 residues. The trim removed 5 bases at V and 2 bases at J, leaving 11 bases unmatched. CDR1 is PRHDT and CDR2 is FYEKMQ in the germline V gene (reference sequence). The CDR3 spells CASSELGTDPQETQYF. The CDR3 coding sequence is TGTGCCAGCAGCGAGCTAGGGACAGATCCGCAAGAGACCCAGTACTTC. Full variable domain (outside the CDR3, taken from reference TRBV13 and TRBJ2-5): AAGVIQSPRHLIKEKRETATLKCYPIPRHDTVYWYQQGPGQDPQFLISFYEKMQSDKGSIPDRFSAQQFSDYHSELNMSSLELGDSALYFCASSELGTDPQETQYFGPGTRLLVL.

This chain connects TRBV4-1 to TRBJ2-1; 10 bases are shared with TRBD2. The CDR3 is made up of 17 amino acids. Trimming took 3 bases from V and 8 from J; bases not matched to a gene: 13. Per germline, CDR1 MGHRA and CDR2 YSYEKL. The CDR3 nucleotides read TGCGCCAGCAGCCAGACCCCTAGCGGGGGCGAGGGGGATGAGCAGTTCTTC. It yields the protein CASSQTPSGGEGDEQFF.

This rearrangement joins TRBV7-6 to TRBJ2-5; the D gene is possibly TRBD1 (6 bases). CDR1 and CDR2 from the germline V gene are SGHVS and FNYEAQ. V dropped 1 base and J dropped 4 bases, with 7 bases sitting between them. This CDR3 comprises 13 residues. CDR3 amino acids: CASSLDRAETQYF. CDR3 sequence (DNA): TGTGCCAGCAGCTTAGACAGGGCAGAGACCCAGTACTTC.

The V and J genes are TRBV7-9 and TRBJ2-1; D unresolved. This CDR3 has 13 amino acids. Trimming removed 6 bases at V and 6 bases at J, with 12 bases between. CDR1 is SEHNR, CDR2 FQNEAQ, per germline (reference sequence). In DNA form, the CDR3 reads TGTGCCAGCAGGTCAGACGGTATCAATGAGCAGTTCTTC. The encoded protein is CASRSDGINEQFF.

This chain uses TRBV28 with TRBJ1-1, with TRBD1 as a possible D gene (6 bases). Per germline, CDR1 MDHEN and CDR2 SYDVKM. This CDR3 is 13 amino acids long. The V end lost 6 bases, the J end lost 6 bases, and 14 bases lay between the germline ends. The CDR3 loop is CASSVVQGAEAFF. CDR3 DNA: TGTGCCAGCAGCGTCGTACAGGGAGCTGAAGCTTTCTTT.

The chain has TRBV30 and TRBJ2-7; D is possibly TRBD1 (6 bases). Germline CDR1 GTSNPN, CDR2 SVGIG (reference sequence). The V end was cut by 3 bases, the J end by 2 bases, with 17 bases between. The CDR3 extends over 15 amino acids. CDR3 in DNA: TGTGCCTGGAGCGTGGGGGACACAGGCCCCTACGAGCAGTACTTC. The encoded protein is CAWSVGDTGPYEQYF.

To note about this clone: At one of its ends the junction is not consistent with the germline gene, which may arise from a read error. CDR3 DNA sequence: TGTGCTAGCAGCTCCGGGACAGGGGCCTACGAGCAGTACTTC. It is translated as CASSSGTGAYEQYF. This chain links TRBV7-7 with TRBJ2-7; 10 bases map to TRBD1. CDR1 is SSHAT, CDR2 FNYEAQ, per germline (reference sequence). There are 14 residues in the CDR3.

The rearrangement joins TRBV2 to TRBJ2-3; TRBD2 matches at 10 bases. The CDR3 totals 15 residues. Germline lookup yields CDR1 SNHLY and CDR2 FYNNEI. Losses at the gene ends were 5 bases for V and 1 base for J; bases not matched to a gene: 3. In nucleotides, the CDR3 is TGTGCCAGCAGTACCGGACTAGCGGGCACAGATACGCAGTATTTT. Translated, it gives CASSTGLAGTDTQYF.

The chain recombines TRBV5-4 with TRBJ2-5; 8 positions match TRBD1. J was trimmed by 5 bases and V by 1 base; bases with no gene match: 7. The CDR3 is made up of 15 amino acids. CDR1 is SGHNT and CDR2 is YYREEE in the germline V gene (reference sequence). The CDR3 sequence: CASSLWVAGGETQYF. The CDR3 bases are TGTGCCAGCAGCTTGTGGGTCGCAGGGGGCGAGACCCAGTACTTC.

The genes are TRBV7-9 and TRBJ2-1; D remains unclear. In germline, CDR1 is SEHNR, CDR2 FQNEAQ (reference sequence). V was trimmed by 5 bases and J by 2 bases, leaving 16 bases between them. The length of the CDR3 is 16 residues. The CDR3 is CASSLSGLGAYNEQFF. The CDR3 coding sequence is TGTGCCAGCAGCCTTAGTGGCCTTGGGGCCTACAATGAGCAGTTCTTC.

The genes are TRBV27 and TRBJ2-3; 12 nucleotides match TRBD2. The germline CDR1 and CDR2 sequences are MNHEY and SMNVEV (reference sequence). Trimming removed 8 bases from V and 0 bases from J; junction bases left unmatched: 9. This CDR3 has 17 amino acids. CDR3 in DNA: TGTGCCAGCGGCAGACTAGCGGGGGTATCTAGCACAGATACGCAGTATTTT. It is translated as CASGRLAGVSSTDTQYF.

The gene calls are TRBV13 and TRBJ2-3, with D unresolved. This CDR3 is 15 amino acids long. V shed 5 bases and J shed 0 bases, with 12 bases lying between them. Germline CDR1 PRHDT, CDR2 FYEKMQ (reference sequence). In DNA, the CDR3 is TGTGCCAGCAGCGCCCCGTCAGATAGCACAGATACGCAGTATTTT. Protein: CASSAPSDSTDTQYF.

V gene TRBV19 combines with J gene TRBJ2-7, with D tentatively TRBD1 (6 bases). CDR1 is LNHDA, CDR2 SQIVND, per germline (reference sequence). Trimming removed 1 base from V and 0 bases from J, with 10 bases in between. The CDR3 sequence is 15 residues long. The CDR3 region is CASSIGTASSYEQYF. The CDR3 DNA follows: TGTGCCAGTAGTATAGGGACAGCGTCCTCCTACGAGCAGTACTTC.

In DNA, the CDR3 is TGTGCCAGCAGCCCGATATTGGTAGCTAAAAACACAGATACGCAGTATTTT. Its protein is CASSPILVAKNTDTQYF. The chain joins TRBV5-4 to TRBJ2-3; D is undetermined. Germline CDR1 is SGHNT and CDR2 is YYREEE (reference sequence). Trimming removed 4 bases from V and 2 bases from J, with 20 bases in between. The CDR3 covers 17 residues. Looking up the rest from reference TRBV5-4 and TRBJ2-3 gives the full variable domain: ETGVTQSPTHLIKTRGQQVTLRCSSQSGHNTVSWYQQALGQGPQFIFQYYREEENGRGNFPPRFSGLQFPNYSSELNVNALELDDSALYLCASSPILVAKNTDTQYFGPGTRLTVL.

In this sample, this clone turned up once. This rearrangement joins TRBV27 to TRBJ2-3; D is tentatively TRBD1 or TRBD2 (5 bases each). Per germline, CDR1 MNHEY and CDR2 SMNVEV (reference sequence). V was cut by 4 bases and J by 5 bases, with 19 bases left in between. The CDR3 sequence is 16 residues long. The CDR3 is CASSSGFEGWGDTQYF. CDR3 in DNA: TGTGCCAGCAGTTCCGGTTTCGAGGGGTGGGGAGATACGCAGTATTTT.

The genes are TRBV10-1 and TRBJ2-1; 11 nucleotides match TRBD1. The J segment lost 7 bases and the V segment lost 2 bases, leaving 4 bases of the junction unmatched. CDR3 length: 15 residues. CDR1 is WNHNN, CDR2 SYGVQD, per germline (reference sequence). DNA of the CDR3: TGCGCCAGCAGTGAGCCCGGACAGGGGGCGAATGAGCAGTTCTTC. Its protein product is CASSEPGQGANEQFF.

The chain joins TRBV15 to TRBJ2-1, with D possibly being TRBD1 or TRBD2 (5 bases each). Trimming cost V 0 bases and J 8 bases, with 8 bases left between them. CDR3 length: 13 amino acids. Germline V gives CDR1 LNHNV, CDR2 YYDKDF (reference sequence). CDR3 in amino acids: CATSREGVDEQFF. DNA of the CDR3: TGTGCCACCAGCAGAGAGGGGGTCGATGAGCAGTTCTTC.